The 16 T cell receptor beta chains reported below all come from one sample, sequenced in a study of OX40 agonist ivuxolimab in advanced cancers. TCRdb's copy holds only in-frame clones and misses some; the assay was immunoSEQ multiplex PCR. The sample has roughly 41,000 clones, 82% seen once. Sequenced material: CD4+ or CD8+ T cells sorted from blood, taken in a trial of the OX40 agonist ivuxolimab. The source of these receptors is an adult with an advanced solid tumor such as melanoma, head and neck, liver or kidney cancer.

The chain links TRBV5-1 to TRBJ2-7, with 9 nucleotides matching TRBD1. CDR1 SGHRS and CDR2 YFSETQ come from the germline V gene. This CDR3 is built from 15 residues. The V segment lost 0 bases and the J segment 5 bases; nucleotides outside the gene matches: 6. The CDR3 DNA follows: TGCGCCAGCAGCTTGGCCGGGACAGGGATGAACGAGCAGTACTTC. It is translated as CASSLAGTGMNEQYF.

V gene TRBV7-8 combines with J gene TRBJ2-2, with 7 bases lining up with TRBD1. V shed 4 bases, J shed 3 bases, and the junction held 8 bases outside the gene matches. The CDR3 spans 16 residues. Germline lookup yields CDR1 SGHVS and CDR2 FQNEAQ. CDR3 amino acids: CASSSQRDSYTGELFF. The CDR3 nucleotides are TGTGCCAGCAGCTCTCAACGGGACAGTTACACCGGGGAGCTGTTTTTT.

Written as DNA, the CDR3 is TGTGCCAGCAGTGGCGGAGGGGGTTACAATGAGCAGTTCTTC. Encoded protein: CASSGGGGYNEQFF. The chain joins TRBV6-6 to TRBJ2-1; D assignment may be TRBD1 or TRBD2 (6 bases each). V lost 5 bases and J lost 4, with 12 bases in between. This CDR3 has 14 residues. In germline, CDR1 is MNHNY, CDR2 SVGAGI (reference sequence).

V is TRBV6-5 and J is TRBJ2-5, with D perhaps TRBD1 (6 bases). Germline CDR1 is MNHEY and CDR2 is SVGAGI. V was clipped by 2 bases and J by 4 bases, with 11 bases between them. The CDR3 spans 14 residues. The CDR3 here is CASSYRQGRETQYF. The CDR3 DNA sequence: TGTGCCAGCAGTTACCGTCAGGGGAGAGAGACCCAGTACTTC.

V is TRBV5-3 and J is TRBJ1-2; 8 positions agree with TRBD1. TRBV5-3 qualifies as an ORF whose function is uncertain. This CDR3 spans 14 amino acids. V gave up 3 bases and J gave up 8 bases; unmatched junction bases: 9. The CDR3, as DNA: TGTGCCAGAAGCTACCGGGACAGGCCAGTGGGCTACACCTTC. Translation gives CARSYRDRPVGYTF.

The V call is TRBV11-2, the J call TRBJ1-4; D uncertain. CDR1 is SGHAT, CDR2 FQNNGV, per germline. The CDR3 consists of 13 residues. Trimming stripped 0 bases from V and 8 bases from J, with 7 bases between. The CDR3 region has the DNA TGTGCCAGCAGCTTAGAACTCGAGGAAAAACTGTTTTTT. It yields the protein CASSLELEEKLFF. Full variable domain (remainder filled in from reference TRBV11-2 and TRBJ1-4): EAGVAQSPRYKIIEKRQSVAFWCNPISGHATLYWYQQILGQGPKLLIQFQNNGVVDDSQLPKDRFSAERLKGVDSTLKIQPAKLEDSAVYLCASSLELEEKLFFGSGTQLSVL.

This clone showed up just once. The chain links TRBV9 to TRBJ2-2, with 10 bases identical to TRBD2. In germline, CDR1 is SGDLS, CDR2 YYNGEE. This CDR3 has 15 residues. Losses at the gene ends were 4 bases for V and 1 base for J; bases not matched to a gene: 1. CDR3 in DNA: TGTGCCAGCAGCCCTAGCGGGGGGAACACCGGGGAGCTGTTTTTT. Translated: CASSPSGGNTGELFF.

The chain is built from TRBV28 and TRBJ1-2; D is possibly TRBD1 (5 bases). In germline, CDR1 is MDHEN, CDR2 SYDVKM. V was cut by 5 bases and J by 1 base, with 11 bases left in between. The CDR3 extends over 14 amino acids. CDR3: CASSTAGFNYGYTF. As DNA, the CDR3 is TGTGCCAGCAGTACCGCAGGGTTTAACTATGGCTACACCTTC.

The genes are TRBV5-1 and TRBJ1-1; D is perhaps TRBD1 (5 bases). This CDR3 comprises 14 residues. Trimming shortened V by 4 bases and J by 1 base, and 11 bases separated the two germline ends. Germline CDR1 SGHRS, CDR2 YFSETQ. CDR3 bases: TGCGCCAGCAGCCAACAGGTTGAGAACACTGAAGCTTTCTTT. This gives the protein CASSQQVENTEAFF.

The gene calls are TRBV11-2 and TRBJ1-3; possible D gene TRBD1, 5 bases. From germline, CDR1 is SGHAT and CDR2 FQNNGV. V shed 5 bases and J shed 0 bases, with 14 bases lying between them. The length of the CDR3 is 16 residues. The CDR3 sequence: CASSVGTSSSGNTIYF. The CDR3 DNA is TGTGCCAGCAGCGTCGGGACGTCAAGCTCTGGAAACACCATATATTTT.

The chain employs TRBV5-8 and TRBJ1-2; 7 bases agree with TRBD1. Per the germline V gene, CDR1 is SGHTS and CDR2 is YDEGEE. The CDR3 length is 14 residues. Trimming cost V 0 bases and J 8 bases; bases outside gene matches: 7. The CDR3 sequence is CASSLDSRGYGYTF. The CDR3 DNA reads TGTGCCAGCAGCTTGGATAGCAGGGGGTACGGCTACACCTTC. Full variable domain (outside the CDR3, taken from reference TRBV5-8 and TRBJ1-2): EAGVTQSPTHLIKTRGQQATLRCSPISGHTSVYWYQQALGLGLQFLLWYDEGEERNRGNFPPRFSGRQFPNYSSELNVNALELEDSALYLCASSLDSRGYGYTFGSGTRLTVV.

The rearrangement links TRBV30 to TRBJ2-3, with 8 positions matching TRBD2. The trim removed 2 bases at V and 1 base at J, leaving 5 bases unmatched. The CDR3 consists of 15 residues. Germline V lookup: CDR1 GTSNPN, CDR2 SVGIG (reference sequence). This CDR3 is CAWSNSGGGTDTQYF. The CDR3 nucleotides read TGTGCCTGGAGTAACTCGGGGGGGGGCACAGATACGCAGTATTTT.

The chain has TRBV6-6 and TRBJ2-2; D possibly corresponds to TRBD1 (5 bases). V lost 6 bases to trimming and J lost 10 bases, with 12 bases between them. Germline assignment: CDR1 MNHNY and CDR2 SVGAGI (reference sequence). This CDR3 spans 12 amino acids. The CDR3 nucleotides are TGTGCCAGCAGGATAACCGGACAGGAGCTGTTTTTT. This sequence encodes CASRITGQELFF.

The chain is built from TRBV7-2 and TRBJ2-1; 7 nucleotides match TRBD2. CDR1 and CDR2 from the germline V gene are SGHTA and FQGNSA. CDR3 length equals 15 residues. V dropped 7 bases and J dropped 0; count of bases not matched to a gene: 6. The CDR3 nucleotides are TGTGCCAGCAAAAGCGGGGACTTCTCCTACAATGAGCAGTTCTTC. This sequence encodes CASKSGDFSYNEQFF.

The chain couples TRBV18 to TRBJ1-1; D ambiguous. This CDR3 spans 17 amino acids. The V gene lost 2 bases and the J gene lost 0 bases, with 16 bases spanning the gap. Germline-derived CDR1 and CDR2 are KGHSH and LQKENI. The CDR3 nucleotides read TGTGCCAGCTCACCAATCAGTTCCGGAAGAATGAACACTGAAGCTTTCTTT. Amino acids: CASSPISSGRMNTEAFF.

This clone occurred a few times. The chain combines TRBV9 with TRBJ2-1; 8 nucleotides match TRBD1. The germline V gene encodes CDR1 SGDLS and CDR2 YYNGEE. The CDR3 totals 15 residues. Trimming at V came to 1 base and at J to 7 bases, leaving 7 bases not matched to a gene. This CDR3 reads CASSVLDRAGNEQFF. The CDR3 DNA is TGTGCCAGCAGCGTACTGGACAGGGCTGGAAATGAGCAGTTCTTC.